Below, one T cell receptor beta chain is given with its context. This entry belongs to a study of T-cell memory formation after mild COVID-19. The CDR3 is 15 amino acids. V lost 1 base to trimming and J lost 0 bases, with 4 bases between them. Looked up from germline, CDR1 is MGHRA and CDR2 is YSYEKL. TCRdb re-analysed the 5' RACE reads in MiXCR, keeping a single row per CDR3 protein. This repertoire shows hundreds of thousands of distinct CDR3 sequences, 20% to 25% found once; its top ten account for roughly 21%. The sequenced sample consisted of PBMCs or a T cell subset sorted from them (not recorded which). This chain joins TRBV4-1 and TRBJ1-6; D is unresolved. The TCR sequence derives from a man aged 18 to 29 who had mild COVID-19 (a few samples of this study predate the infection). Cell type and time point are not known. CDR3 loop: CASSQGASYNSPLHF. The CDR3 coding sequence is TGCGCCAGCAGCCAAGGGGCCTCCTATAATTCACCCCTCCACTTT.